A selection of T cell receptor beta chains follows, all from one sample in a study of T cells in tuberculosis. The assay was immunoSEQ multiplex PCR, and TCRdb's table has in-frame clones only and misses some. The sample has roughly 30,000 clones, around 86% seen once. Sequencing used PBMCs, obtained at tuberculosis diagnosis. These receptors all stem from an adult with tuberculosis. The CDR3 runs from the conserved cysteine through the conserved F or W. A D gene is named only where the DNA matches it firmly. Size tells how often a clone was seen (once, few, many) or the class of an expanded clone, and some rows leave it out.

V gene: TRBV14; J gene: TRBJ2-7; D gene: TRBD2; clone size: .; CDR3 DNA: TGTGCCAGCAGCCTGACTGGCGGGGGGGTGAACGAGCAGTACTTC; CDR3 protein: CASSLTGGGVNEQYF
V gene: TRBV10-1; J gene: TRBJ2-1; D gene: .; clone size: .; CDR3 DNA: TGCGCCAGCAGTGAGTCGTCGGGGGACAATGAGCAGTTCTTC; CDR3 protein: CASSESSGDNEQFF
V gene: TRBV27; J gene: TRBJ1-5; D gene: .; clone size: .; CDR3 DNA: TGTGCCAGCAGTTTCCAGGGTAGCAATCAGCCCCAGCATTTT; CDR3 protein: CASSFQGSNQPQHF
V gene: TRBV6-1; J gene: TRBJ1-1; D gene: TRBD1; clone size: .; CDR3 DNA: TGTGCCAGCAGTGAAGCTCGGAGGTTTCTGATCCTCGACAGGGGGAGAACTGAAGCTTTCTTT; CDR3 protein: CASSEARRFLILDRGRTEAFF
V gene: TRBV11-3; J gene: TRBJ1-1; D gene: TRBD1; clone size: .; CDR3 DNA: TGTGCCAGCAGCTTAGAACCCAGGGGGACTGAAGCTTTCTTT; CDR3 protein: CASSLEPRGTEAFF
V gene: TRBV6-5; J gene: TRBJ2-3; D gene: TRBD2; clone size: .; CDR3 DNA: TGTGCCAGCAGAGTAGCGGGACTAAGCACAGATACGCAGTATTTT; CDR3 protein: CASRVAGLSTDTQYF
V gene: TRBV5-1; J gene: TRBJ2-7; D gene: TRBD1; clone size: .; CDR3 DNA: TGCGCCAGCAGCTCCGACAGGGGGTACGAGCAGTACTTC; CDR3 protein: CASSSDRGYEQYF
V gene: TRBV4-1; J gene: TRBJ1-2; D gene: TRBD1; clone size: .; CDR3 DNA: TGCGCCAGCAGCCCGGGACAGGAGGGGACCGGCTACACCTTC; CDR3 protein: CASSPGQEGTGYTF
V gene: TRBV19; J gene: TRBJ1-2; D gene: .; clone size: .; CDR3 DNA: TGTGCCAGTACCGAACGGGGTTATGGCTACACCTTC; CDR3 protein: CASTERGYGYTF
V gene: TRBV21-1; J gene: TRBJ2-1; D gene: .; clone size: .; CDR3 DNA: TGTGCCAGCAGGAGGGGACTAGGAGGGGTGGGACACAATGAGCAGTTCTTC; CDR3 protein: CASRRGLGGVGHNEQFF
V gene: TRBV27; J gene: TRBJ2-6; D gene: .; clone size: .; CDR3 DNA: TGTGCCAGTTCGCGGGCTGGGGCCAACGTCCTGACTTTC; CDR3 protein: CASSRAGANVLTF
V gene: TRBV19; J gene: TRBJ2-5; D gene: TRBD2; clone size: .; CDR3 DNA: TGTGCCAGTAGTATACGGACTAGCGGACAAGAGACCCAGTACTTC; CDR3 protein: CASSIRTSGQETQYF
V gene: TRBV19; J gene: TRBJ2-5; D gene: TRBD1; clone size: .; CDR3 DNA: TGTGCCAGTAGTATAATTAGGACAGGGACTGAGACCCAGTACTTC; CDR3 protein: CASSIIRTGTETQYF
V gene: TRBV30; J gene: TRBJ1-5; D gene: TRBD1; clone size: .; CDR3 DNA: TGTGCCTGGTCTGGACAGGGAAATCAGCCCCAGCATTTT; CDR3 protein: CAWSGQGNQPQHF
V gene: TRBV6-1; J gene: TRBJ2-4; D gene: TRBD1; clone size: .; CDR3 DNA: TGTGCCAGCAGTGAAACTGGGACAGGGGCCAAAAACATTCAGTACTTC; CDR3 protein: CASSETGTGAKNIQYF
V gene: TRBV5-1; J gene: TRBJ1-1; D gene: .; clone size: .; CDR3 DNA: TGCGCCAGCAGCCCCGGGGGGGGCACTGAAGCTTTCTTT; CDR3 protein: CASSPGGGTEAFF
V gene: TRBV30; J gene: TRBJ2-1; D gene: TRBD2; clone size: .; CDR3 DNA: TGTGCCTTCCAGACTAGCGGGAAAAGCTCCTACAATGAGCAGTTCTTC; CDR3 protein: CAFQTSGKSSYNEQFF
V gene: TRBV19; J gene: TRBJ2-7; D gene: .; clone size: few; CDR3 DNA: TGTGCCAGTAGTATGAGGACAGATACAACCTACGAGCAGTACTTC; CDR3 protein: CASSMRTDTTYEQYF
V gene: TRBV5-1; J gene: TRBJ1-2; D gene: .; clone size: .; CDR3 DNA: TGCGCCAGCAGCTTGGACAGGTCGAGTGATGGCTACACCTTC; CDR3 protein: CASSLDRSSDGYTF
V gene: TRBV21-1; J gene: TRBJ1-2; D gene: .; clone size: .; CDR3 DNA: TGTGCCAGCAGCAAACGGATAAAGGACAGGGTCGGTGGCTACACCTTC; CDR3 protein: CASSKRIKDRVGGYTF
V gene: TRBV13; J gene: TRBJ1-1; D gene: .; clone size: .; CDR3 DNA: TGTGCCAGCAGCTTAGGACGGTATCCGAACACTGAAGCTTTCTTT; CDR3 protein: CASSLGRYPNTEAFF
V gene: TRBV5-1; J gene: TRBJ2-1; D gene: .; clone size: few; CDR3 DNA: TGCGCCAGCAGCTTGGTGGCGGGAGAGGGGGACAATGAGCAGTTCTTC; CDR3 protein: CASSLVAGEGDNEQFF
V gene: TRBV18; J gene: TRBJ1-5; D gene: TRBD1; clone size: .; CDR3 DNA: TGTGCCAGCTCACCCCCGGACAGGGGGCACAATCAGCCCCAGCATTTT; CDR3 protein: CASSPPDRGHNQPQHF
V gene: TRBV4-1; J gene: TRBJ2-7; D gene: TRBD1; clone size: .; CDR3 DNA: TGCGCCAGCAGCCAAGCTGGGACAGGGGAAAAGCAGTACTTC; CDR3 protein: CASSQAGTGEKQYF
V gene: TRBV30; J gene: TRBJ2-1; D gene: TRBD1; clone size: .; CDR3 DNA: TGTGCCTGGAGTAGGGGGCTCAATGAGCAGTTCTTC; CDR3 protein: CAWSRGLNEQFF
V gene: TRBV4-2; J gene: TRBJ1-3; D gene: .; clone size: .; CDR3 DNA: TGTGCCAGCAGCCAAGGTCTATTATCCTCTGGAAACACCATATATTTT; CDR3 protein: CASSQGLLSSGNTIYF
V gene: TRBV14; J gene: TRBJ2-7; D gene: TRBD1; clone size: .; CDR3 DNA: TGTGCCAGCAGCCAGAGGCAGACAGGGAATGGAAAGCAGTACTTC; CDR3 protein: CASSQRQTGNGKQYF
V gene: TRBV5-1; J gene: TRBJ2-7; D gene: TRBD1; clone size: .; CDR3 DNA: TGCGCCAGCAGCCCTCTGGGACAGACATCCTACGAGCAGTACTTC; CDR3 protein: CASSPLGQTSYEQYF
V gene: TRBV12-5; J gene: TRBJ1-1; D gene: TRBD1; clone size: .; CDR3 DNA: TGTGCTAGTGGCCGAGACAGGGCCGGGAGCACTGAAGCTTTCTTT; CDR3 protein: CASGRDRAGSTEAFF
V gene: TRBV29-1; J gene: TRBJ2-3; D gene: TRBD2; clone size: .; CDR3 DNA: TGCAGCGTCCCGTGGGTAGCGGGGGTCCCAACAGATACGCAGTATTTT; CDR3 protein: CSVPWVAGVPTDTQYF
V gene: TRBV14; J gene: TRBJ1-1; D gene: TRBD1; clone size: .; CDR3 DNA: TGTGCCAGCAGCCAAATCCTCAAGGGGACAGGGCAAGCTTTCTTT; CDR3 protein: CASSQILKGTGQAFF
V gene: TRBV30; J gene: TRBJ1-2; D gene: .; clone size: once; CDR3 DNA: TGTGCCTGGAGTGTCCAGGGTAATGTTAACTATGGCTACACCTTC; CDR3 protein: CAWSVQGNVNYGYTF
V gene: TRBV14; J gene: TRBJ2-7; D gene: .; clone size: .; CDR3 DNA: TGTGCCAGCAGCTTCAGGGTGGGTTACGAGCAGTACTTC; CDR3 protein: CASSFRVGYEQYF
V gene: TRBV5-1; J gene: TRBJ2-7; D gene: .; clone size: .; CDR3 DNA: TGCGCCAGCAGCATGCAGGGTCGGGAGCAGTACTTC; CDR3 protein: CASSMQGREQYF
V gene: TRBV28; J gene: TRBJ2-7; D gene: TRBD2; clone size: .; CDR3 DNA: TGTGCCAGCAGTTTACCACTAGCGTCGGGAGTTCTGCAGTACTTC; CDR3 protein: CASSLPLASGVLQYF
V gene: TRBV5-6; J gene: TRBJ2-3; D gene: TRBD2; clone size: .; CDR3 DNA: TGTGCCAGCAGCTTGGGACTAGCGGACACAGATACGCAGTATTTT; CDR3 protein: CASSLGLADTDTQYF
V gene: TRBV28; J gene: TRBJ2-1; D gene: TRBD1; clone size: .; CDR3 DNA: TGTGCCAGCAGTCCCGGGACAGGGGGCAACCGCAATGAGCAGTTCTTC; CDR3 protein: CASSPGTGGNRNEQFF
V gene: TRBV7-3; J gene: TRBJ2-6; D gene: .; clone size: .; CDR3 DNA: TGTGCCAGCAGCTTAAAACAGAGCTCCGGGGCCAACGTCCTGACTTTC; CDR3 protein: CASSLKQSSGANVLTF
V gene: TRBV7-9; J gene: TRBJ1-5; D gene: .; clone size: .; CDR3 DNA: TGTGCCAGCAGCTTCGGAGGACTCACCGCTAGCAATCAGCCCCAGCATTTT; CDR3 protein: CASSFGGLTASNQPQHF
V gene: TRBV30; J gene: TRBJ2-7; D gene: TRBD2; clone size: .; CDR3 DNA: TGTGCCTGGGGGGGGAGGCGGGGGAACTTCGAACTCTACGAGCAGTACTTC; CDR3 protein: CAWGGRRGNFELYEQYF
V gene: TRBV9; J gene: TRBJ1-4; D gene: .; clone size: .; CDR3 DNA: TGTGCCAGCAGCGTAGATGAAAGTCAGAGGGAAAAACTGTTTTTT; CDR3 protein: CASSVDESQREKLFF
V gene: TRBV4-2; J gene: TRBJ1-2; D gene: .; clone size: .; CDR3 DNA: TGTGCCAGCAGCCAAGAAATGGAAGGGGGTCTGTTCAGTGGCTACACCTTC; CDR3 protein: CASSQEMEGGLFSGYTF